This T cell receptor (beta chain) was recovered during a study of T cells in Graves' hyperthyroidism and ophthalmopathy. Study-wide context: Initial diagnosis, before any treatment, was when peripheral blood was collected.

Patients were aged 18 to 65, had disease duration under 2 months, and had newly diagnosed hyperthyroidism. Every diagnosis used clinical symptoms, serum thyroxine and TRAb, thyroid ultrasound and orbital computed tomography. The CDR3 loop spans 17 amino acids. Germline V CDR1 and CDR2: SGDLS, YYNGEE. V shed 4 bases, J shed 3 bases, and the junction held 12 bases outside the gene matches. Findings of the study overall: Clonotypes that were expanded in thyroid above 0.001 mostly appeared in blood too.

There were TCR beta CDR3 regions amplified from RNA transcripts. The primer set for the first-round RT-PCR of the TCR CDR3 was HTBI. TCRdb re-analysed the multiplex PCR reads in MiXCR, keeping a single row per CDR3 protein. Seen here are some 740,000 distinct CDR3 sequences, 11% to 15% observed once, and the top ten hold about 10%. Points on this clonotype: The antigen is unknown.

The chain has TRBV9 and TRBJ1-4; 7 bases match TRBD1. The material sequenced was blood. The receptor comes from a woman aged 18-35 years with Graves' hyperthyroidism. CDR3 region: CASSKTGTAVSNEKLFF. The DNA for the CDR3 is TGTGCCAGCAGCAAAACCGGGACAGCCGTTTCTAATGAAAAACTGTTTTTT. The whole variable domain, remainder taken from reference TRBV9 and TRBJ1-4, is DSGVTQTPKHLITATGQRVTLRCSPRSGDLSVYWYQQSLDQGLQFLIQYYNGEERAKGNILERFSAQQFPDLHSELNLSSLELGDSALYFCASSKTGTAVSNEKLFFGSGTQLSVL.